What follows describes a single T cell receptor beta chain. The antigen is undetermined. This specimen comes from a study of a mutant IDH1 vaccine in newly diagnosed glioma. Study overall: Prior therapy was radiotherapy, temozolomide, or both; most received both.

Method: immunoSEQ multiplex PCR; TCRdb's copy keeps in-frame clones and lacks some. The data show 35,000 or so clones, with roughly 83% seen just once and approximately 22% held by the top ten. As to time point: week 5, during vaccination. Topical imiquimod was applied with each vaccine dose, which held 300 ug of mutant IDH1 20-mer peptide. Astrocytomas that were new, WHO grade 3 or 4, IDH1-mutant and ATRX-lost were present in the donors. Germline loops: CDR1 SGHDT, CDR2 YYEEEE. The CDR3 runs 19 residues. Trimming stripped 0 bases from V and 6 bases from J, with 22 bases between. Sequenced here: PBMCs, sampled from a glioma patient whose treatment included an IDH1 peptide vaccine. The rearrangement uses TRBV5-6 and TRBJ2-6, with D perhaps TRBD1 (5 bases). The sequence was collected from a man aged 25 to 40 with glioma. CDR3 region: CASSLVQGGIGIMANVLTF. CDR3 bases: TGTGCCAGCAGCTTGGTCCAGGGCGGAATAGGAATTATGGCCAACGTCCTGACTTTC.